The T cell receptor (beta chain) described here comes from a study of T cell repertoires in cytomegalovirus infection. Study context: Indicated by public TCR beta signatures were CMV infection and matching HLA type. Findings of the study overall: CMV-specific TCR beta clonotypes restricted by HLA-C were the ones dominating the ex vivo response.

Trimming took 5 bases from V and 4 from J, leaving 10 bases between them. The CDR3 spans 13 residues. This clonotype was recorded a few times. As yet, its antigen is unknown. TCRdb analysed the reads with MiXCR anew, one entry per CDR3 protein. Altogether around 440,000 distinct CDR3 sequences are present, about 10% being singletons, with the ten largest covering 10%. The sequenced sample consisted of PBMCs. This clonotype was obtained from a human donor in good health (CMV status not recorded). Some clones in this sample may be carry-over from other donors' samples. V gene TRBV12-3 or TRBV12-4 combines with J gene TRBJ2-3; unclear D gene. CDR3 protein: CASSQTIPDTQYF. For the CDR3, the DNA is TGTGCCAGCAGTCAGACCATCCCAGATACGCAGTATTTT.